This TCR beta chain was obtained from a study of metastatic and nonmetastatic thyroid tumors. Study in general: Thyroid patients, malignant and benign, had repertoires compared across blood and tumor or nodule tissue. General study results and limits: TCR beta diversity was reportedly significantly higher in malignant thyroid tumors than benign nodules, in blood and tumor.

In regard to this clone: The target antigen is unknown. A read error may produce the germline difference seen at one junction end.

From the PCR reads, TCRdb re-called clones with MiXCR. The data show about 22,000 clones, with less than 20% seen just once and 2.5% to 3% held by the top ten. Prior to thyroid surgery, none of the patients had received any treatment. The sequence was obtained from a male donor with papillary thyroid cancer or a benign thyroid nodule (not recorded which). Some clones in this sample may be carry-over from other donors' samples. Material for sequencing was adjacent normal tissue.

The CDR3 here is CASSLGGLMTDSQYF. CDR3 sequence (DNA): TGTGCCAGCAGCTTAGGAGGCCTAATGACAGATTCGCAGTATTTT. The chain carries TRBV11-1 and TRBJ2-3; D possibly corresponds to TRBD1 (5 bases). The CDR3 sequence is 15 residues long. From germline, CDR1 is SGHAT and CDR2 FQDESV (reference sequence).